This TCR beta chain was recorded in a study of response to subunit inactivated influenza vaccine. This clonotype was counted only a few times. This CDR3 has 14 amino acids. V gave up 11 bases and J gave up 0 bases, with 17 bases separating them. One entry per CDR3 protein, called by TCRdb with MiXCR from the RT-PCR reads. This sample has 500,000 to 550,000 distinct CDR3 sequences, with under 25% found just once. These data were likewise used in another study, on T cells expressing NK-cell markers. That paper states: TCR beta cDNA was made by 5'RACE template switching with UMIs. Seven HCMV-seropositive donors and one seronegative donor made up the eight sequenced donors. Restriction of sorting to alpha-beta TCR T cells was accomplished in several experiments using an anti-gamma-delta TCR antibody. In a group of 5 to 7 donors, dominant NKG2C+ clonotypes represented 1.0-7.0% of CD8+ T cells.

The sequence was obtained from a middle-aged man who received an inactivated influenza vaccine. The sample in question was CD4+ T cells sorted from PBMCs, obtained 11 to 12 days after vaccination. This chain uses TRBV12-3 or TRBV12-4 with TRBJ2-7; D is ambiguous. In DNA form, the CDR3 reads TGTGCCTCAGCAAGCAGGATGAGCTCCTACGAGCAGTACTTC. This gives the protein CASASRMSSYEQYF.